The 22 T cell receptor beta chains reported below all come from one sample, sequenced in a study of blood T cell repertoires in COVID-19. Sequenced by immunoSEQ multiplex PCR; TCRdb stores in-frame clones only, minus some. Among about 180,000 clones listed, 75% to 90% were seen once. The specimen sequenced was PBMCs or T cells enriched from blood (not recorded which). These receptors came from a man aged 35-49 years who had recovered from COVID-19.

This clone has just a few counts. V and J are TRBV11-2 and TRBJ2-2, with 9 nucleotides matching TRBD1. V trimming: 4 bases; J trimming: 5 bases; junction bases outside the gene matches: 11. CDR3 length equals 17 residues. CDR1 is SGHAT, CDR2 FQNNGV, per germline. The CDR3, as DNA: TGTGCCAGCAGCTCGCCAACCGGGACAGGGTGGACCGGGGAGCTGTTTTTT. This gives the protein CASSSPTGTGWTGELFF. Based on the CDR3 plus reference TRBV11-2 and TRBJ2-2, the full variable domain is EAGVAQSPRYKIIEKRQSVAFWCNPISGHATLYWYQQILGQGPKLLIQFQNNGVVDDSQLPKDRFSAERLKGVDSTLKIQPAKLEDSAVYLCASSSPTGTGWTGELFFGEGSRLTVL.

The V call is TRBV28, the J call TRBJ1-1, with 8 bases fitting TRBD1. The germline V gene has CDR1 MDHEN and CDR2 SYDVKM. Unmatched junction bases numbered 16, after V lost 5 bases and J lost 8 bases. The CDR3 contains 16 residues. The CDR3 sequence is CASSPWTGPRKSEAFF. CDR3 nucleotide sequence: TGTGCCAGCAGTCCGTGGACAGGGCCAAGGAAATCCGAAGCTTTCTTT.

The chain uses TRBV6-5 and TRBJ2-6; D is perhaps TRBD1 (6 bases). Trimming stripped 2 bases from V and 2 bases from J, with 7 bases between. This CDR3 is built from 15 residues. Germline CDR1 MNHEY, CDR2 SVGAGI. Written as DNA, the CDR3 is TGTGCCAGCAGTTACAGGGACACTGGGGCCAACGTCCTGACTTTC. Amino acids: CASSYRDTGANVLTF.

This clone has just a few counts. The genes are TRBV24-1 and TRBJ1-2, with D tentatively TRBD1 (6 bases). The CDR3 contains 13 residues. The germline gives CDR1 KGHDR, CDR2 SFDVKD. Trimming shortened V by 3 bases and J by 7 bases, and 11 bases separated the two germline ends. In nucleotides, the CDR3 is TGTGCCACCAGTGATCCAGGGACAAGTGGCTACACCTTC. Its translation is CATSDPGTSGYTF.

The J gene is TRBJ2-5, the V gene TRBV11-3; no clear D. The CDR3 runs 15 residues. V shed 1 base and J shed 2 bases, with 11 bases lying between them. Germline CDR1 and CDR2: SGHNT and YENEEA. CDR3 nucleotide sequence: TGTGCCAGCAGCTTAGTGCCCCGCGCTCAAGAGACCCAGTACTTC. Protein sequence: CASSLVPRAQETQYF.

V is TRBV7-9 and J is TRBJ2-2; D perhaps matches TRBD1 (5 bases). Looked up from germline, CDR1 is SEHNR and CDR2 is FQNEAQ (reference sequence). Trimming took 0 bases from V and 6 from J, leaving 11 bases between them. The CDR3 loop spans 15 amino acids. CDR3 nucleotide sequence: TGTGCCAGCAGCTTAGCAGGGGATTTAGCCGGGGAGCTGTTTTTT. This translates into CASSLAGDLAGELFF.

This chain links TRBV5-1 with TRBJ1-5; weak D call: TRBD1 (6 bases). Trimming took 0 bases from V and 3 from J, leaving 22 bases between them. The CDR3 is 19 amino acids. Germline-derived CDR1 and CDR2 are SGHRS and YFSETQ. This CDR3 reads CASSLEPGTSKGYNQPQHF. DNA of the CDR3: TGCGCCAGCAGCTTGGAACCCGGGACATCAAAAGGGTACAATCAGCCCCAGCATTTT.

The chain is built from TRBV6-2 or TRBV6-3 and TRBJ1-6; 8 bases map to TRBD1. The V gene's germline CDR1 is MNHEY and CDR2 SVGEGT. V gave up 0 bases and J gave up 7 bases; unmatched junction bases: 8. CDR3 length equals 17 residues. The CDR3 is CASSYSKQGAHNSPLHF. The CDR3 DNA follows: TGTGCCAGCAGTTACTCGAAGCAGGGGGCTCACAATTCACCCCTCCACTTT.

CDR3 region: CASSLGRGFETQYF. The CDR3 nucleotides are TGTGCCAGCAGTTTAGGGAGGGGGTTCGAGACCCAGTACTTC. The chain couples TRBV28 to TRBJ2-5; D might be TRBD2 (7 bases). There are 14 residues in the CDR3. V lost 2 bases and J lost 5, with 12 bases in between. Germline-derived CDR1 and CDR2 are MDHEN and SYDVKM.

The chain combines TRBV5-1 with TRBJ1-2, with a weak D call TRBD1 (5 bases). Germline V gene lookup returns CDR1 SGHRS and CDR2 YFSETQ. The CDR3 is 12 amino acids. Trimming took off 5 bases at V and 4 bases at J, with 9 bases between the two ends. CDR3: CASRLDSYGYTF. CDR3 nucleotides: TGCGCCAGCAGACTTGACAGCTATGGCTACACCTTC.

This chain connects TRBV30 to TRBJ1-6; tentative D call: TRBD1 (5 bases). V lost 2 bases, J lost 0 bases, and 23 bases lay in between. The germline V gene has CDR1 GTSNPN and CDR2 SVGIG (reference sequence). This CDR3 contains 20 residues. The CDR3 loop is CAWSRVGGDGSSSYNSPLHF. In DNA, the CDR3 is TGTGCCTGGAGTCGAGTGGGGGGTGATGGTTCGAGCTCCTATAATTCACCCCTCCACTTT.

The chain couples TRBV12-5 to TRBJ2-5; 9 bases are a match to TRBD1. Trimming removed 4 bases from V and 5 bases from J; junction bases left unmatched: 8. CDR1 and CDR2 from the germline V gene are LGHNT and FRNRAP. There are 15 residues in the CDR3. CDR3 sequence reads: CASGSGTGLRETQYF. Here the CDR3 DNA reads TGTGCTAGTGGTTCGGGGACAGGGCTCCGGGAGACCCAGTACTTC.

The table lists this clone with a count of one. The chain is built from TRBV6-1 and TRBJ1-6, with 7 positions matching TRBD1. Germline V gene lookup returns CDR1 MNHNS and CDR2 SASEGT. V lost 3 bases and J lost 7; bases outside the gene matches: 9. This CDR3 has 16 residues. CDR3 sequence: CASSEGPGQKNSPLHF. The CDR3 region has the DNA TGTGCCAGCAGTGAGGGCCCGGGACAGAAGAATTCACCCCTCCACTTT.

The chain joins TRBV5-1 to TRBJ2-5, with 10 bases that match TRBD1. Germline values: CDR1 SGHRS, CDR2 YFSETQ. Losses at the gene ends were 4 bases for V and 1 base for J; bases not matched to a gene: 4. The CDR3 runs to 15 residues. The CDR3 DNA is TGCGCCAGCAGCGTGACAGGGGGCCGCCAAGAGACCCAGTACTTC. This sequence encodes CASSVTGGRQETQYF.

This chain joins TRBV12-3 or TRBV12-4 and TRBJ1-1; perhaps TRBD1 as D (6 bases). The CDR3 is made up of 13 amino acids. Trimming pared 5 bases from V and 4 bases from J, leaving 11 bases between. The CDR3, as DNA: TGTGCCAGCAGTGTACAGGGTAGCACTGAAGCTTTCTTT. Its protein product is CASSVQGSTEAFF.

The rearrangement uses TRBV7-3 and TRBJ2-1; TRBD1 matches at 7 bases. This CDR3 has 16 residues. Germline assignment: CDR1 SGHTA and CDR2 FQGTGA. V dropped 5 bases and J dropped 6; count of bases not matched to a gene: 13. This CDR3 reads CASSPYRDSSSNEQFF. The DNA for the CDR3 is TGTGCCAGCAGCCCGTACCGGGACAGCTCTTCCAATGAGCAGTTCTTC. Full variable domain (missing parts from reference TRBV7-3 and TRBJ2-1): GAGVSQTPSNKVTEKGKYVELRCDPISGHTALYWYRQSLGQGPEFLIYFQGTGAADDSGLPNDRFFAVRPEGSVSTLKIQRTERGDSAVYLCASSPYRDSSSNEQFFGPGTRLTVL.

The gene calls are TRBV7-3 and TRBJ1-6; 9 bases fit TRBD1. Trimming removed 1 base from V and 7 bases from J; junction bases left unmatched: 2. This CDR3 comprises 15 residues. Germline assignment: CDR1 SGHTA and CDR2 FQGTGA. In DNA form, the CDR3 reads TGTGCCAGCAGCTTAATTGGACAGGGGAATTCACCCCTCCACTTT. Amino acid sequence: CASSLIGQGNSPLHF.

This clone occurred a few times. This sample also contains other DNA sequences that code for the same CDR3. The gene calls are TRBV5-1 and TRBJ1-2; possibly TRBD1 for D (6 bases). The CDR3 is 13 residues long. Trimming stripped 2 bases from V and 2 bases from J, with 7 bases between. The germline V gene encodes CDR1 SGHRS and CDR2 YFSETQ. CDR3 nucleotide sequence: TGCGCCAGCAGCTTAGACAGGAACTATGGCTACACCTTC. Translation gives CASSLDRNYGYTF.

This chain links TRBV2 with TRBJ2-5, with a tentative D call TRBD1 (6 bases). CDR1 is SNHLY, CDR2 FYNNEI, per germline. Trimming pared 3 bases from V and 8 bases from J, leaving 13 bases between. This CDR3 has 13 residues. CDR3 DNA sequence: TGTGCCAGCAGTGATTCCCAACAGGGTACCCAGTACTTC. Translation: CASSDSQQGTQYF.

The chain recombines TRBV21-1 with TRBJ1-4. TRBV21-1 is marked as a pseudogene. CDR3 length: 14 residues. The chain's CDR3 is CASRRRLVNEKLFF. CDR3 sequence (DNA): TGTGCCAGCCGCAGACGCCTAGTAAATGAAAAACTGTTTTTT.

The chain uses TRBV5-4 and TRBJ2-3, with TRBD1 as a possible D gene (6 bases). Trimming shortened V by 3 bases and J by 6 bases, and 11 bases separated the two germline ends. This CDR3 region has 13 residues. Germline V gene sequence: CDR1 SGHNT, CDR2 YYREEE (reference sequence). DNA of the CDR3: TGTGCCAGCAGCTCCGGACAGCAGGATACGCAGTATTTT. Translated: CASSSGQQDTQYF. Full variable domain (outside the CDR3, taken from reference TRBV5-4 and TRBJ2-3): ETGVTQSPTHLIKTRGQQVTLRCSSQSGHNTVSWYQQALGQGPQFIFQYYREEENGRGNFPPRFSGLQFPNYSSELNVNALELDDSALYLCASSSGQQDTQYFGPGTRLTVL.

This clone was found once. The chain uses TRBV9 and TRBJ1-2; 7 positions agree with TRBD1. Looked up from germline, CDR1 is SGDLS and CDR2 is YYNGEE. V shed 3 bases and J 3 bases; nucleotides not matched to a gene: 8. This CDR3 has 15 amino acids. The CDR3 spells CASSGIQGIDYGYTF. In nucleotides, the CDR3 is TGTGCCAGCAGCGGCATACAGGGGATCGACTATGGCTACACCTTC.